This is a list of T cell receptor beta chains from one sample in a study of blood T cell repertoires in COVID-19. The table came from immunoSEQ multiplex PCR; TCRdb's copy has only in-frame clones and leaves some out. The sample lists 320,000 or so clones; roughly nine tenths were seen once. Sequencing used PBMCs or T cells enriched from blood (not recorded which). These receptors all come from a man aged 60 to 75 who had recovered from COVID-19. The conserved cysteine and the conserved F or W are not part of the CDR3 here.

V	J	CDR3
TRBV5-1	TRBJ2-7	ASSYGTEGVGEQY
TRBV19	TRBJ1-1	ASSTVPGNTEAF
TRBV11-3	TRBJ1-1	ASSPSGMNTEAF
TRBV24-1	TRBJ2-5	ATRGTAKETQY
TRBV5-1	TRBJ2-1	ASSRAVSGRYNEQF
TRBV27	TRBJ2-1	ASSPGTSATNEQF
TRBV2	TRBJ2-1	ASSERTSGINEQF
TRBV30	TRBJ1-6	AWSVRVASPLH
TRBV29-1	TRBJ2-3	SVVVTSGDTQY
TRBV20-1	TRBJ2-7	SASYGRAYEQY
TRBV27	TRBJ2-3	ASSFWGRGSSTDTQY
TRBV10-3	TRBJ2-1	ATWPGTSGRYEQF
TRBV18	TRBJ1-2	ASSPLGQGSGYT
TRBV5-1	TRBJ2-5	ASSHGLAESWETQY
TRBV18	TRBJ2-3	ASSRVSGALSDTQY
TRBV27	TRBJ2-3	ASSLGLVGTDTQY
TRBV7-9	TRBJ1-4	ASSRPGAGLPTNEKLF
TRBV12-5	TRBJ2-7	ASAEDAPHEQY
TRBV9	TRBJ2-3	ASSAPGLAGGPPDTQY
TRBV28	TRBJ1-5	ASSPLEGLQGGQPQH
TRBV3-1/TRBV3-2	TRBJ2-2	ASSQDRGLAGVSGELF
TRBV28	TRBJ1-2	ASSLLTLRGGTGT
TRBV28	TRBJ1-5	ATRLWGQGASQPQH
TRBV7-2	TRBJ2-1	ASSPGLAANEQF
TRBV28	TRBJ2-7	ASSPLRYEQY
TRBV6-1	TRBJ2-1	ASSEAGGAGNEQF
TRBV6-4	TRBJ2-6	ASSPGYSGANVLT
TRBV3-1/TRBV3-2	TRBJ2-1	ASSPPEAGVNNEQF
TRBV9	TRBJ2-1	ASSRDESSYNEQF
TRBV29-1	TRBJ1-5	SEAQGHNQPQH
TRBV4-3	TRBJ2-1	ASSQGLAGVQF
TRBV6-5	TRBJ1-3	ASSPQGAIGNTIY
TRBV9	TRBJ1-2	ASSVGTGNYGYT
TRBV28	TRBJ1-1	ASSTLGGQGKATEAF
TRBV10-3	TRBJ1-1	AISGGALNTEAF
TRBV19	TRBJ2-1	ASSIEDTVYNEQF
TRBV2	TRBJ2-7	ATAEVYEQY
TRBV3-1/TRBV3-2	TRBJ2-7	ASSRKWETSVRLSYEQY
TRBV28	TRBJ2-1	ASSRSGRINEQF
TRBV7-2	TRBJ1-6	ASSFRGQVDSPLH
TRBV7-3	TRBJ2-2	ASSFDPGTGELF
TRBV24-1	TRBJ2-3	ATSTSAGQHTDTQY
TRBV24-1	TRBJ2-3	ATSDFREETDTQY
TRBV21-1	TRBJ2-5	ASSFRTSASSQETQY
TRBV19	TRBJ2-1	ASSKRTPGSYNEQF
TRBV4-1	TRBJ1-4	ASSQVGQFNEKLF
TRBV5-1	TRBJ2-7	ASSLRTSGPNSYEQY
TRBV4-1	TRBJ1-1	ASSQEERGGDTEAF
TRBV7-9	TRBJ1-1	ASSTRTVPNTEAF
TRBV28	TRBJ1-2	ASRVTGRGANYGYT
TRBV20-1	TRBJ1-2	SVSRAGENYGYT